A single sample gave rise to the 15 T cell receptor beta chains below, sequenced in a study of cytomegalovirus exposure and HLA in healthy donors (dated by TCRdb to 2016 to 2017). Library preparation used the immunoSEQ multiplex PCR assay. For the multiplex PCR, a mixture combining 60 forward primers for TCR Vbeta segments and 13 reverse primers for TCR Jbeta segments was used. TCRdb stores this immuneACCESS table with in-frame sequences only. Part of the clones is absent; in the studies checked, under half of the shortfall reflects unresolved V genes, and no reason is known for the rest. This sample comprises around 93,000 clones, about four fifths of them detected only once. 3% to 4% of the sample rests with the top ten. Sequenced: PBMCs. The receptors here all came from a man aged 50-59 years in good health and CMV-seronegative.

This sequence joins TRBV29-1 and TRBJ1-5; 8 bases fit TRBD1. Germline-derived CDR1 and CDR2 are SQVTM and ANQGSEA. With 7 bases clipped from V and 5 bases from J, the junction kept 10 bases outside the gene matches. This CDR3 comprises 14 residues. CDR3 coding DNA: TGCAGCGCTATAACAGGGGGACGGGATCAGCCCCAGCATTTT. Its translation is CSAITGGRDQPQHF.

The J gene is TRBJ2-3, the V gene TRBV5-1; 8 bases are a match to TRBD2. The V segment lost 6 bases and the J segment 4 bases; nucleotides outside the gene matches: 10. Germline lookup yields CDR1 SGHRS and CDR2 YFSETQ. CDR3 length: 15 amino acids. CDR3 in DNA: TGCGCCAGCAACAAAGCGGGAGCGGGCGCAGATACGCAGTATTTT. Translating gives CASNKAGAGADTQYF.

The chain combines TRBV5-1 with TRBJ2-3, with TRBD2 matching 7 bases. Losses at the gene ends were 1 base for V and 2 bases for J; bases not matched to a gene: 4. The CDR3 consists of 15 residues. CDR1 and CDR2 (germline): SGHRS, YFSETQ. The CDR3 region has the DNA TGCGCCAGCAGCTTGATAGCGGGCACCACAGATACGCAGTATTTT. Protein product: CASSLIAGTTDTQYF.

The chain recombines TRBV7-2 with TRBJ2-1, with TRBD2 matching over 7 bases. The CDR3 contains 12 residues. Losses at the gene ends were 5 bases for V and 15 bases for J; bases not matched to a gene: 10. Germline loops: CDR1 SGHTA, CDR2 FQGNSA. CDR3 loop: CASSPSREFSFF. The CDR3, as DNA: TGTGCCAGCAGCCCCTCGCGGGAGTTCTCGTTCTTC.

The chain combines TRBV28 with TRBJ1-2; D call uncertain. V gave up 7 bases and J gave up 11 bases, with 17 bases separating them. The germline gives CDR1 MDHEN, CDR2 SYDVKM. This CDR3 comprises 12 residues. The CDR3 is CASKTGVEIYTF. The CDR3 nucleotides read TGTGCCAGCAAGACGGGAGTGGAAATTTACACCTTC.

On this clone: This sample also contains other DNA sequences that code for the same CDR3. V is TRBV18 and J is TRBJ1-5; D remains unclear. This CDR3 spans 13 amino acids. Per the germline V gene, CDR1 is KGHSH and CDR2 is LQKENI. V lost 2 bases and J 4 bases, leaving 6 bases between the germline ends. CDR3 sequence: CASSPGLNQPQHF. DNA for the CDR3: TGTGCCAGCTCACCAGGCCTGAATCAGCCCCAGCATTTT.

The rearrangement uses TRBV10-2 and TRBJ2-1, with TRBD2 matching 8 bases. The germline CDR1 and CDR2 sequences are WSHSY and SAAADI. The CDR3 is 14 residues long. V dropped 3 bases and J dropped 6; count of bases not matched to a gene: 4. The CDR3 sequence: CASSDAGGRNEQFF. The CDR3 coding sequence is TGCGCCAGCAGTGACGCGGGGGGACGCAATGAGCAGTTCTTC.

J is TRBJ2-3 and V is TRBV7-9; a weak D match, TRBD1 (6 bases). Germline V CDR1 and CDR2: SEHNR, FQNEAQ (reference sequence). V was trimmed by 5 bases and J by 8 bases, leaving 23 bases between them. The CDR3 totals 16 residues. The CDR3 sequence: CASSALETGHTSTQYF. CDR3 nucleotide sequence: TGTGCCAGCAGCGCCCTTGAGACAGGCCATACGTCTACGCAGTATTTT.

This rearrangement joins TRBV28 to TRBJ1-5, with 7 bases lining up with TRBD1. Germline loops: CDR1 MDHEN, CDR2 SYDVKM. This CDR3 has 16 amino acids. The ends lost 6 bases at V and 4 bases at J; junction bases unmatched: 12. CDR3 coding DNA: TGTGCCAGCAGAGACAGACAGGGACCAGGGAATCAGCCCCAGCATTTT. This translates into CASRDRQGPGNQPQHF.

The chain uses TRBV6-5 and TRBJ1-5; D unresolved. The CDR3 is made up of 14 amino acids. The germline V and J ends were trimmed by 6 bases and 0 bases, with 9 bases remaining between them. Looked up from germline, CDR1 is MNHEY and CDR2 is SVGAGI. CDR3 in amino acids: CASSEFGSNQPQHF. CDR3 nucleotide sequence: TGTGCCAGCAGCGAGTTTGGTAGCAATCAGCCCCAGCATTTT.

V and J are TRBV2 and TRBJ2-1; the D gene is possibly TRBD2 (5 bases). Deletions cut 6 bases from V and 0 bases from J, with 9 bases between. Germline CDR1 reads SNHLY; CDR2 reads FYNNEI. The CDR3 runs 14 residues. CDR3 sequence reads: CASRDSSSYNEQFF. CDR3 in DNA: TGTGCCAGCAGGGACTCCAGCTCCTACAATGAGCAGTTCTTC.

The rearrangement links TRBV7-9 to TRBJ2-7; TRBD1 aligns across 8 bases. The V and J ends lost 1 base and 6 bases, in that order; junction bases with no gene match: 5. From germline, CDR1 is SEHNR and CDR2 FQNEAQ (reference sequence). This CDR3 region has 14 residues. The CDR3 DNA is TGTGCCAGCAGCTTAGGGACAGGGTCGGGCGAGCAGTACTTC. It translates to CASSLGTGSGEQYF.

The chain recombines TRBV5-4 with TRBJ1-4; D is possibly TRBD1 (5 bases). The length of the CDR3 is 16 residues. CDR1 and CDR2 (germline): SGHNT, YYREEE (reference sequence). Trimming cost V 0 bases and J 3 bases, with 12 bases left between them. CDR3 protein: CASSLAGGYANEKLFF. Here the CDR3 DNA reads TGTGCCAGCAGCTTGGCCGGGGGTTACGCTAATGAAAAACTGTTTTTT.

CDR3 coding DNA: TGTGCCAGCAGCCTAGGGGGACAGACCACAGATACGCAGTATTTT. Amino acids: CASSLGGQTTDTQYF. The chain combines TRBV9 with TRBJ2-3; 7 bases are shared with TRBD1. The CDR3 has 15 amino acids. The V and J ends lost 4 bases and 2 bases, in that order; junction bases with no gene match: 7. Looked up from germline, CDR1 is SGDLS and CDR2 is YYNGEE.

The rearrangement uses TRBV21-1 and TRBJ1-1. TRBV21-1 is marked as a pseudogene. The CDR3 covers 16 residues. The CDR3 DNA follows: TGTGCCAGCTCCCCGGCGGGGTTGAAGTACACTGAGGAAGCTTTCTTT. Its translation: CASSPAGLKYTEEAFF.